These 7 T cell receptor beta chains were sequenced from one sample in a study of tumor-infiltrating lymphocytes in primary liver carcinoma. A primer in the constant region served to generate TCR beta cDNA from approximately 500 ng of total RNA. Amplification in three nested multiplex PCR rounds with slightly modified ARM-PCR gave rise to TCR beta libraries. Amplification in the first two PCR rounds was performed using TRBV1-TRBV30 forward primers and a C-beta reverse primer for approximately 10 cycles each. MiXCR, run by TCRdb on the multiplex PCR reads, gives a single entry per CDR3 protein. Here the sample spans roughly 330,000 distinct CDR3 sequences, approximately 64% being singletons. The source of the blood RNA was unsorted whole blood, and germline DNA was extracted as well. Sequencing used peripheral blood. Receptors originate from a man aged 40-55 years with primary liver carcinoma and hepatitis B virus infection.

This chain uses TRBV10-3 with TRBJ1-2, with no clear D. V shed 4 bases and J shed 5 bases, with 14 bases lying between them. The CDR3 is 14 amino acids. Germline V gene sequence: CDR1 ENHRY, CDR2 SYGVKD. In DNA, the CDR3 is TGTGCCATCAGTGCCTCGACATTCGAATATGGCTACACCTTC. It encodes CAISASTFEYGYTF.

On this clonotype: This may be a read error: a much more frequent sequence differs by one nucleotide. V and J are TRBV29-1 and TRBJ2-7, with 11 bases matching TRBD2. CDR3 size: 15 residues. The germline gives CDR1 SQVTM, CDR2 ANQGSEA. CDR3 nucleotide sequence: TGCAGCGTTGAACGACTAGCGGGATCTGGTGGAGAGCGGTACTTC. Its translation is CSVERLAGSGGERYF.

This clonotype has a single count. No conserved phenylalanine or tryptophan ends this CDR3, so it is likely a read error. The CDR3 spells CASSYTRDRPGYTV. The CDR3 DNA is TGTGCCAGCAGTTACACCCGGGACAGGCCTGGCTACACCGTC. The rearrangement links TRBV6-6 to TRBJ1-2; 8 nucleotides agree with TRBD1. This CDR3 is built from 14 residues. Losses at the gene ends were 2 bases for V and 7 bases for J; bases not matched to a gene: 6. Germline CDR1 MNHNY, CDR2 SVGAGI (reference sequence).

There are many counts of this clonotype. The gene calls are TRBV4-1 and TRBJ2-1; tentative D call: TRBD2 (6 bases). The length of the CDR3 is 17 residues. Germline CDR1 is MGHRA and CDR2 is YSYEKL. The V and J ends lost 2 bases and 4 bases respectively, with 18 bases between them. The CDR3 loop reads CASSQRILATKYNEQFF. In DNA, the CDR3 is TGCGCCAGCAGCCAACGAATCCTAGCGACTAAGTACAATGAGCAGTTCTTC.

The gene calls are TRBV5-4 and TRBJ2-2; 9 bases map to TRBD2. The CDR3 loop spans 13 amino acids. Looked up from germline, CDR1 is SGHNT and CDR2 is YYREEE (reference sequence). V dropped 4 bases and J dropped 7; count of bases not matched to a gene: 2. This CDR3 is CASSRLADGELFF. The CDR3, as DNA: TGTGCCAGCAGCCGACTAGCGGACGGGGAGCTGTTTTTT.

This chain links TRBV28 with TRBJ2-7, with 7 bases fitting TRBD2. Germline V lookup: CDR1 MDHEN, CDR2 SYDVKM. V shed 6 bases, J shed 0 bases, and the junction held 8 bases outside the gene matches. The CDR3 is 15 residues long. CDR3 loop: CASSRSGGSSYEQYF. The DNA for the CDR3 is TGTGCCAGCAGCCGCTCGGGGGGTAGCTCCTACGAGCAGTACTTC.

This clonotype has at least ten counts. The chain carries TRBV29-1 and TRBJ2-7, with 7 bases fitting TRBD1. This CDR3 region has 14 residues. Germline CDR1 SQVTM, CDR2 ANQGSEA. V lost 7 bases to trimming and J lost 1 base; unmatched junction nucleotides: 10. CDR3 DNA sequence: TGCAGCGCGTTGGGTCCAGGGGGTTCCTACGAGCAGTACTTC. Protein product: CSALGPGGSYEQYF.